This entry describes one T cell receptor (beta chain). The entry originates in a study of cytomegalovirus exposure and HLA in healthy donors. Trimming took 0 bases from V and 5 from J; bases not matched to a gene: 6. Germline CDR1 and CDR2: GTSNPN and SVGIG (reference sequence). The CDR3 runs to 14 residues. The PCR had 60 Vbeta and 13 Jbeta primers. Here immunoSEQ multiplex PCR was the method, and the copy in TCRdb shows in-frame clones only, minus some. The table shows about 200,000 clones, with about 84% occurring only once. The source of this sequence is a woman aged 25 to 45 in good health and CMV-seropositive. Material for sequencing was PBMCs. The gene calls are TRBV30 and TRBJ2-7; 8 nucleotides align to TRBD1. The CDR3 is CAWSVGDRRNEQYF. The CDR3 DNA reads as TGTGCCTGGAGTGTAGGGGACAGGAGGAACGAGCAGTACTTC.